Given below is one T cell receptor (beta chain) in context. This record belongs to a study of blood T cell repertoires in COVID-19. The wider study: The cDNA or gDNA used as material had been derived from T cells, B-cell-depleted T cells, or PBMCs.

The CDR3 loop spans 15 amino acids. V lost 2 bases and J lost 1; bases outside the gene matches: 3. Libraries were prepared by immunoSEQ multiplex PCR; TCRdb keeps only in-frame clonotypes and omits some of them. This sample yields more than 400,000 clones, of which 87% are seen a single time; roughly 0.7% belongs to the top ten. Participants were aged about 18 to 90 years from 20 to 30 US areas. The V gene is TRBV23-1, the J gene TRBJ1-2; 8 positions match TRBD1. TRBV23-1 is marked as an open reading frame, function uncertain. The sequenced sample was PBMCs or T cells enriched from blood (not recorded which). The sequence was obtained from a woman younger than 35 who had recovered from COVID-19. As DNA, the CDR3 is TGCGCCAGCAGTCAAAAGACAGGGGATAACTATGGCTACACCTTC. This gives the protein CASSQKTGDNYGYTF.